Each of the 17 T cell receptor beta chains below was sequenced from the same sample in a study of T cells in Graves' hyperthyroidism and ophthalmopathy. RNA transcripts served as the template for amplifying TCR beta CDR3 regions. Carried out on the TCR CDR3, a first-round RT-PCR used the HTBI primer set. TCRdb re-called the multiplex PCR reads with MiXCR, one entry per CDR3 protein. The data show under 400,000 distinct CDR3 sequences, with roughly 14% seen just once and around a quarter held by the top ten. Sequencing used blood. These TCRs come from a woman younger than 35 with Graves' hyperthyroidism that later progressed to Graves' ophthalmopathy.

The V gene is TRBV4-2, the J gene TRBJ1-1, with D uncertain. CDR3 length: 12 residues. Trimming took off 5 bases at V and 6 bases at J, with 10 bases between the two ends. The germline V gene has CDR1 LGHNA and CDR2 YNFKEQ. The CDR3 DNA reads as TGTGCCAGCAGCTGGACGAGGGCTGAAGCTTTCTTT. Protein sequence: CASSWTRAEAFF.

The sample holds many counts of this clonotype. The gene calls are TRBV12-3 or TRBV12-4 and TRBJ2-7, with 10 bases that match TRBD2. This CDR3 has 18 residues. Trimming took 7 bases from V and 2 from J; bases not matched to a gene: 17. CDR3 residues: CASTLRVLAGAGAYEQYF. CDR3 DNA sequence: TGTGCCAGCACCCTCAGGGTCCTAGCGGGAGCGGGAGCCTACGAGCAGTACTTC.

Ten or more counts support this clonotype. CDR3 loop: CASSLTFRSPRPGKETQYF. CDR3 nucleotide sequence: TGTGCCAGCAGCCTAACCTTTCGGTCGCCGCGCCCGGGGAAAGAGACCCAGTACTTC. The chain recombines TRBV28 with TRBJ2-5; D may be TRBD2 (5 bases). Trimming removed 6 bases from V and 3 bases from J, with 29 bases in between. The CDR3 runs 19 residues. In germline, CDR1 is MDHEN, CDR2 SYDVKM.

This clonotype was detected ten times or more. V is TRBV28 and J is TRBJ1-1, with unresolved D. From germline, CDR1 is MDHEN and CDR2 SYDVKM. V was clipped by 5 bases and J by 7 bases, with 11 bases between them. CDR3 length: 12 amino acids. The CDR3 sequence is CASSHGSLEAFF. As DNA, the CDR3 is TGTGCCAGCAGTCACGGATCACTTGAAGCTTTCTTT.

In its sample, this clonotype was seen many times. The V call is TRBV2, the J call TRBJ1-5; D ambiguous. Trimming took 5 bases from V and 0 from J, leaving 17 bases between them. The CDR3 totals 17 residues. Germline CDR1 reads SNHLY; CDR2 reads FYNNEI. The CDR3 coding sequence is TGTGCCAGCAGTCATCGTACCTCCTTTTATAGCAATCAGCCCCAGCATTTT. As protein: CASSHRTSFYSNQPQHF.

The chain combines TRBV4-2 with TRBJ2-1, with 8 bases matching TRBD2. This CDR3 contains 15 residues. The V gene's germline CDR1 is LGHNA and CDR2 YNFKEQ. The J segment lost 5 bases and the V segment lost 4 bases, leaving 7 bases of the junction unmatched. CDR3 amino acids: CASSPTGTSNNEQFF. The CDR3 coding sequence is TGTGCCAGCAGCCCTACCGGGACTAGTAACAATGAGCAGTTCTTC.

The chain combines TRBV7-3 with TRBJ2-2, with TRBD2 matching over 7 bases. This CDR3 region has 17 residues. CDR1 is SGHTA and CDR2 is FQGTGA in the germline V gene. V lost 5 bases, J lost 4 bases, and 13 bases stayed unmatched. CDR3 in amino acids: CASSPEEAGVFTGELFF. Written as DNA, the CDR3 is TGTGCCAGCAGCCCAGAGGAGGCGGGAGTTTTCACCGGGGAGCTGTTTTTT.

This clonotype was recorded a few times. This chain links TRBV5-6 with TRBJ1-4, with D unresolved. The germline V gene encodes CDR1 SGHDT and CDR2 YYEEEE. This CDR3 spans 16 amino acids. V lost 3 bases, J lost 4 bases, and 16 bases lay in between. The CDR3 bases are TGTGCCAGCAGCTGGAAACCTAATAGGGTTAATGAAAAACTGTTTTTT. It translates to CASSWKPNRVNEKLFF.

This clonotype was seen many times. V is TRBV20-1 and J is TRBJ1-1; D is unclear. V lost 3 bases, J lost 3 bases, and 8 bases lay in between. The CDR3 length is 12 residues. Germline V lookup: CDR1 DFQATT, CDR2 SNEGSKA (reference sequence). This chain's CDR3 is CSASLGDTEAFF. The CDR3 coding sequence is TGCAGTGCTAGCCTTGGTGACACTGAAGCTTTCTTT.

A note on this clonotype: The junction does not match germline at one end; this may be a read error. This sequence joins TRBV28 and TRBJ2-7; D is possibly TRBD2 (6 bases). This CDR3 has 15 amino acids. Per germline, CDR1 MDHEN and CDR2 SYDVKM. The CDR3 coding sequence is TGTGCCAGCAGTCCGCCTGTCTCGGGGGTATCCGAGAAGTACTTC. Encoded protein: CASSPPVSGVSEKYF.

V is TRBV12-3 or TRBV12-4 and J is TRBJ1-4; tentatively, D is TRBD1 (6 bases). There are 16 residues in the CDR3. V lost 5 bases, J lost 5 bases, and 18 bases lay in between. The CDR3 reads CASSPYPDRKNEKLFF. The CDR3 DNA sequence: TGTGCCAGCAGTCCCTACCCAGACAGGAAAAATGAAAAACTGTTTTTT.

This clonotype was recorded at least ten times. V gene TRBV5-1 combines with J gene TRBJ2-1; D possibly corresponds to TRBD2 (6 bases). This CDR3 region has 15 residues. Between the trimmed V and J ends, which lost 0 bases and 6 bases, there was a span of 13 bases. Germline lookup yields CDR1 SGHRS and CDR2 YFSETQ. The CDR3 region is CASSLEGGSGNEQFF. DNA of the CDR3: TGCGCCAGCAGCTTGGAGGGAGGTTCAGGCAATGAGCAGTTCTTC.

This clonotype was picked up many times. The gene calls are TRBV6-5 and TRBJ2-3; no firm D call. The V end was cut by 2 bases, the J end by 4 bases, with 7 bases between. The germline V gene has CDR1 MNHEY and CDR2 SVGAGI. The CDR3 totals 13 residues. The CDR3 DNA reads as TGTGCCAGCAGTTACCCCCGATCAGATACGCAGTATTTT. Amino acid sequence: CASSYPRSDTQYF.

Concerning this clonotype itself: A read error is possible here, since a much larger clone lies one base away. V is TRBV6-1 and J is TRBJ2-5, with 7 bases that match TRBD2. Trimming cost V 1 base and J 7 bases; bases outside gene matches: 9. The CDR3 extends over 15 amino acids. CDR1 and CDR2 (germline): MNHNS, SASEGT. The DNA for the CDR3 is TGTGCCAGCAGTGAAGGACCAGCGGGAAGTGGGACCCAGTACTTC. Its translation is CASSEGPAGSGTQYF.

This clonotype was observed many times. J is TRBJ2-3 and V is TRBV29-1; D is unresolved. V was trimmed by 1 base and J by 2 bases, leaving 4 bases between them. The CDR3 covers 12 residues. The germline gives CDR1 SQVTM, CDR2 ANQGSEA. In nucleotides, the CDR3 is TGCAGCGTTGAAGCCCCCACAGATACGCAGTATTTT. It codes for CSVEAPTDTQYF.

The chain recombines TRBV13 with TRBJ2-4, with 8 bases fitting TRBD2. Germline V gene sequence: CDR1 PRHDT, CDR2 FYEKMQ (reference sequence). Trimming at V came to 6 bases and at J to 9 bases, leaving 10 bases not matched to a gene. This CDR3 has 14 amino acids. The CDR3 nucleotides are TGTGCCAGCAGTCCAGAGCGGGAGAGGAGCATTCAGTACTTC. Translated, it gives CASSPERERSIQYF.

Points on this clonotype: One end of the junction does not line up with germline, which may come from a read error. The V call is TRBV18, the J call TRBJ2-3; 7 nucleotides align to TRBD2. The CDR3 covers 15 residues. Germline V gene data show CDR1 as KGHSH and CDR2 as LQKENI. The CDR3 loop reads CASSPPRDYADTQYF. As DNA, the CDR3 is TGTGCCAGCTCCCCACCCCGGGACTATGCAGATACGCAGTATTTT.